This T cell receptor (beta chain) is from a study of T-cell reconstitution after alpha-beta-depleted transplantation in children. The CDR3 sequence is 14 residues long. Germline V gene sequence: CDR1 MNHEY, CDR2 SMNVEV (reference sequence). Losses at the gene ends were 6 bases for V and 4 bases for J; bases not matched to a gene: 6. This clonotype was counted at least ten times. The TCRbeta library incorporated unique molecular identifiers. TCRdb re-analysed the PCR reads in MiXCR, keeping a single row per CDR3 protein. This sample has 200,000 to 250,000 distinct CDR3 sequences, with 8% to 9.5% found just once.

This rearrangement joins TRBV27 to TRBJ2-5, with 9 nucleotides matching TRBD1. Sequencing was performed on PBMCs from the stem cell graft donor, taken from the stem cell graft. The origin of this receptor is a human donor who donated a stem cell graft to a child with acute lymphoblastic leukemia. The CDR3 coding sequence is TGTGCCAGCAGCCGCGGACAGGGGAGAGAGACCCAGTACTTC. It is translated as CASSRGQGRETQYF.